A single sample is the source of the 16 T cell receptor beta chains below, sequenced in a study of identical twins. In TCRdb, the 5' RACE reads were re-called with MiXCR into one record per CDR3 protein. The table includes about 500,000 distinct CDR3 sequences, roughly 13% detected once. These data were also filed under a second study, of yellow fever vaccine responses in identical twins.

Sequencing was carried out using CD4+ T cells sorted from blood. All receptors come from a young woman in good health.

This clonotype has at least ten counts. The rearrangement joins TRBV6-5 to TRBJ2-3, with D hard to call. From germline, CDR1 is MNHEY and CDR2 SVGAGI. This CDR3 has 15 residues. Between the trimmed V and J ends, which lost 4 bases and 7 bases, there was a span of 18 bases. The CDR3 DNA reads TGTGCCAGCAGTTTTTTACAGAGTTTCGAGTATACGCAGTATTTT. It encodes CASSFLQSFEYTQYF.

This clonotype was observed many times. The J gene is TRBJ2-4, the V gene TRBV5-1; the D gene is possibly TRBD1 (6 bases). The germline V and J ends were trimmed by 4 bases and 2 bases, with 13 bases remaining between them. Germline V CDR1 and CDR2: SGHRS, YFSETQ. There are 15 residues in the CDR3. CDR3 sequence reads: CASSVPTGSKNIQYF. CDR3 DNA sequence: TGCGCCAGCAGCGTACCCACAGGGTCCAAAAACATTCAGTACTTC.

CDR3 bases: TGTGCCAGCAGAGGCCAGGGGGAGCAGTTCTTC. Its translation: CASRGQGEQFF. The V call is TRBV7-9, the J call TRBJ2-1, with D perhaps TRBD1 (6 bases). The CDR3 length is 11 residues. Trimming pared 6 bases from V and 10 bases from J, leaving 10 bases between. In germline, CDR1 is SEHNR, CDR2 FQNEAQ (reference sequence).

The chain recombines TRBV6-5 with TRBJ2-3; either TRBD1 or TRBD2 may fit D (6 bases each). The length of the CDR3 is 14 residues. V lost 8 bases and J lost 2, with 14 bases in between. Germline-derived CDR1 and CDR2 are MNHEY and SVGAGI. CDR3 coding DNA: TGTGCCAGCGGTTCGGGGGCGTCCACAGATACGCAGTATTTT. Amino acids: CASGSGASTDTQYF.

The V and J genes are TRBV12-3 or TRBV12-4 and TRBJ2-1; tentatively, D is TRBD2 (6 bases). V gave up 2 bases and J gave up 2 bases, with 10 bases separating them. The CDR3 runs 15 residues. In DNA, the CDR3 is TGTGCCAGCAGTTTAATCAGCGGGCCCTACAATGAGCAGTTCTTC. It is translated as CASSLISGPYNEQFF.

This sequence joins TRBV10-3 and TRBJ2-6, with D unclear. The CDR3 consists of 15 residues. V lost 9 bases and J lost 0, with 12 bases in between. Germline loops: CDR1 ENHRY, CDR2 SYGVKD. The CDR3 DNA reads TGTGCCATTTCCGACGGATCCTCTGGGGCCAACGTCCTGACTTTC. Amino acids: CAISDGSSGANVLTF.

The sample holds many counts of this clonotype. The rearrangement joins TRBV24-1 to TRBJ2-3, with unresolved D. The CDR3 loop spans 17 amino acids. Germline V CDR1 and CDR2: KGHDR, SFDVKD. V was pared by 3 bases and J by 2 bases, with 17 bases between. Here the CDR3 reads CATSDADGTTYTDTQYF. CDR3 nucleotides: TGTGCCACCAGTGATGCGGACGGAACCACGTACACAGATACGCAGTATTTT.

The V call is TRBV11-2, the J call TRBJ2-5; 14 nucleotides align to TRBD2. The germline V gene has CDR1 SGHAT and CDR2 FQNNGV. V lost 0 bases to trimming and J lost 2 bases; unmatched junction nucleotides: 8. The CDR3 has 19 amino acids. The CDR3, as DNA: TGTGCCAGCAGCTTAGACCCTTACAGACTAGCGGGGGGGCAAGAGACCCAGTACTTC. As protein: CASSLDPYRLAGGQETQYF. The variable domain in full, with the rest retrieved from reference TRBV11-2 and TRBJ2-5, is EAGVAQSPRYKIIEKRQSVAFWCNPISGHATLYWYQQILGQGPKLLIQFQNNGVVDDSQLPKDRFSAERLKGVDSTLKIQPAKLEDSAVYLCASSLDPYRLAGGQETQYFGPGTRLLVL.

V and J are TRBV20-1 and TRBJ2-7; D is unresolved. Looked up from germline, CDR1 is DFQATT and CDR2 is SNEGSKA (reference sequence). The CDR3 totals 11 residues. The germline V and J ends were trimmed by 3 bases and 6 bases, with 9 bases remaining between them. CDR3 nucleotide sequence: TGCAGTGCTAGTGGGGAAGGCGAGCAGTACTTC. This translates into CSASGEGEQYF.

This clonotype was counted only a few times. CDR3 nucleotides: TGTGCCAGCAGTTTGGGGACAGGGGGCTCTAACGAGCAGTACTTC. Translating it yields CASSLGTGGSNEQYF. The rearrangement uses TRBV28 and TRBJ2-7; 12 bases line up with TRBD1. Trimming cost V 3 bases and J 5 bases; bases outside gene matches: 5. The germline V gene encodes CDR1 MDHEN and CDR2 SYDVKM. The CDR3 loop spans 15 amino acids.

The chain links TRBV6-1 to TRBJ1-5, with D possibly matching TRBD1 (5 bases). This CDR3 is built from 14 residues. Trimming took 9 bases from V and 0 from J, leaving 12 bases between them. Per the germline V gene, CDR1 is MNHNS and CDR2 is SASEGT. This chain's CDR3 is CASHKGPSNQPQHF. The CDR3 region has the DNA TGTGCCAGTCACAAGGGACCTAGCAATCAGCCCCAGCATTTT.

This chain connects TRBV3-1 to TRBJ2-1; 13 bases are a match to TRBD2. The CDR3 has 16 amino acids. The ends lost 3 bases at V and 7 bases at J; junction bases unmatched: 6. Germline CDR1 LGHDT, CDR2 YNNKEL (reference sequence). The CDR3 coding sequence is TGTGCCAGCAGCCAGAGGACTAGCGGGAGTTTTAATGAGCAGTTCTTC. It is translated as CASSQRTSGSFNEQFF.

There are a few counts of this clonotype. The V gene is TRBV14, the J gene TRBJ2-2, with a tentative D call TRBD1 (7 bases). Germline values: CDR1 SGHDN, CDR2 FVKESK. The CDR3 runs to 18 residues. Trimming took 3 bases from V and 2 from J, leaving 19 bases between them. CDR3 sequence reads: CASSHRQGSGLNTGELFF. CDR3 DNA: TGTGCCAGCAGCCACCGACAGGGTTCAGGACTAAACACCGGGGAGCTGTTTTTT.

This clonotype appeared many times. The CDR3 here is CASSETVAAKNIQYF. Written as DNA, the CDR3 is TGTGCCAGCAGCGAGACGGTTGCGGCCAAAAACATTCAGTACTTC. The chain couples TRBV5-6 to TRBJ2-4; unclear D gene. This CDR3 region has 15 residues. The V end was cut by 4 bases, the J end by 1 base, with 12 bases between. Germline V gene lookup returns CDR1 SGHDT and CDR2 YYEEEE.

This clonotype was recorded at least ten times. J is TRBJ1-4 and V is TRBV6-1, with 10 bases lining up with TRBD1. Germline assignment: CDR1 MNHNS and CDR2 SASEGT. V trimming: 8 bases; J trimming: 8 bases; junction bases outside the gene matches: 2. This CDR3 region has 12 residues. The CDR3 DNA reads as TGTGCCAGCGACAGGGGGCGAGAAAAACTGTTTTTT. Translation: CASDRGREKLFF.

This clonotype was seen more than once but under ten times. V is TRBV4-2 and J is TRBJ2-7; TRBD1 aligns across 8 bases. Germline V gene sequence: CDR1 LGHNA, CDR2 YNFKEQ. The CDR3 extends over 17 amino acids. V lost 3 bases, J lost 2 bases, and 12 bases stayed unmatched. The CDR3 nucleotides are TGTGCCAGCAGCCAGGAATACCCCGGGACAGGTACCTACGAGCAGTACTTC. Amino acids: CASSQEYPGTGTYEQYF.